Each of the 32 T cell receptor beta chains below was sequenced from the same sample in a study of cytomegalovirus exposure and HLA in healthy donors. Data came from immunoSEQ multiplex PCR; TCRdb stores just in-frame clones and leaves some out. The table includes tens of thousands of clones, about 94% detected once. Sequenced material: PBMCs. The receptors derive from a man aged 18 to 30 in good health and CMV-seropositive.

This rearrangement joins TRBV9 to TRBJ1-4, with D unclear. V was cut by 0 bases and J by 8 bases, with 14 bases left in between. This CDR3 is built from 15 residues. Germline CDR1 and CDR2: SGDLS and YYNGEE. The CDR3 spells CASSVVPDRGEKLFF. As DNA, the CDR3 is TGTGCCAGCAGCGTAGTACCCGACCGAGGGGAAAAACTGTTTTTT.

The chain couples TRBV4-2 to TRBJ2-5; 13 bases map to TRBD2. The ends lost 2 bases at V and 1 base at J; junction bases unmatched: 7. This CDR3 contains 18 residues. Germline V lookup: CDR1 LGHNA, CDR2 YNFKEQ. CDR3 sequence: CASSQLLAGGLSQETQYF. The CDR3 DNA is TGTGCCAGCAGCCAATTACTAGCGGGAGGGCTATCCCAAGAGACCCAGTACTTC.

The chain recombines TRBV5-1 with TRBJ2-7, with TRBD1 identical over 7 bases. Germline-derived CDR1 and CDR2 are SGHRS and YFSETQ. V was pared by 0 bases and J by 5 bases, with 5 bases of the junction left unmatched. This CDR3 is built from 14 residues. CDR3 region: CASSLGQGRDEQYF. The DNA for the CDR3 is TGCGCCAGCAGCTTGGGACAGGGCAGGGACGAGCAGTACTTC. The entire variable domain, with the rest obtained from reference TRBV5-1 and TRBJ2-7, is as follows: KAGVTQTPRYLIKTRGQQVTLSCSPISGHRSVSWYQQTPGQGLQFLFEYFSETQRNKGNFPGRFSGRQFSNSRSEMNVSTLELGDSALYLCASSLGQGRDEQYFGPGTRLTVT.

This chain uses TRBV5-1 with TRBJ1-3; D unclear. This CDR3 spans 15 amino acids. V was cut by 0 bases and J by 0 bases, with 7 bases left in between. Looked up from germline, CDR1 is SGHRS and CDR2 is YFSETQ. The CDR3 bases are TGCGCCAGCAGCTTGGACGGGTACTCTGGAAACACCATATATTTT. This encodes CASSLDGYSGNTIYF.

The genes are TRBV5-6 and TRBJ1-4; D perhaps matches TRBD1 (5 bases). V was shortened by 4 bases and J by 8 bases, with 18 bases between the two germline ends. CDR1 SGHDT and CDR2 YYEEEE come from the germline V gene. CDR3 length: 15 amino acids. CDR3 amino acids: CASSRRQKWLEKLFF. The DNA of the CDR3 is TGTGCCAGCAGCCGTCGACAGAAGTGGTTGGAAAAACTGTTTTTT. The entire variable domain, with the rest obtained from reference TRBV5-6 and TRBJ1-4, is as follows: DAGVTQSPTHLIKTRGQQVTLRCSPKSGHDTVSWYQQALGQGPQFIFQYYEEEERQRGNFPDRFSGHQFPNYSSELNVNALLLGDSALYLCASSRRQKWLEKLFFGSGTQLSVL.

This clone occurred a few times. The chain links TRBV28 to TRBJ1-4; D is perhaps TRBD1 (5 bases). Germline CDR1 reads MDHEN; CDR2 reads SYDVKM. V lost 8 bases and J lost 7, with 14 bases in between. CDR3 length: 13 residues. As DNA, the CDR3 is TGTGCCAGCCGCAACCCCGACAGTGAAAAACTGTTTTTT. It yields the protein CASRNPDSEKLFF.

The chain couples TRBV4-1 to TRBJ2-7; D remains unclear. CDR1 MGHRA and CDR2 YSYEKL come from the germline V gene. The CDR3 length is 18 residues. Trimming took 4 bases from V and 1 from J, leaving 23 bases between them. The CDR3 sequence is CASSPVVASIGGSYEQYF. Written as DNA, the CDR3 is TGCGCCAGCAGCCCCGTAGTAGCTTCAATTGGTGGGTCCTACGAGCAGTACTTC.

CDR3 protein: CSVPFPTGLAGALGLFGNYNEQFF. As DNA, the CDR3 is TGCAGCGTTCCCTTTCCAACGGGACTAGCGGGAGCCCTGGGACTGTTTGGGAACTACAATGAGCAGTTCTTC. The chain carries TRBV29-1 and TRBJ2-1, with 14 bases fitting TRBD2. Looked up from germline, CDR1 is SQVTM and CDR2 is ANQGSEA. Trimming removed 5 bases from V and 3 bases from J; junction bases left unmatched: 30. This CDR3 comprises 24 residues.

CDR3 protein: CSVVLVTGLQETQYF. The CDR3 DNA reads TGCAGCGTTGTACTGGTTACAGGGCTCCAAGAGACCCAGTACTTC. The chain combines TRBV29-1 with TRBJ2-5; the D gene is possibly TRBD1 (6 bases). The V gene lost 4 bases and the J gene lost 1 base, with 16 bases spanning the gap. CDR3 size: 15 residues. CDR1 is SQVTM and CDR2 is ANQGSEA in the germline V gene.

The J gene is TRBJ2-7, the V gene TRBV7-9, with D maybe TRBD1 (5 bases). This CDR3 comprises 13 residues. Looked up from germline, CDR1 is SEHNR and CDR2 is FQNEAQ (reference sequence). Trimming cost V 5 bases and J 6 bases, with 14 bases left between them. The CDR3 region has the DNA TGTGCCAGCAGCCCCCGGCCAAGGGGCGAGCAGTACTTC. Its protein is CASSPRPRGEQYF.

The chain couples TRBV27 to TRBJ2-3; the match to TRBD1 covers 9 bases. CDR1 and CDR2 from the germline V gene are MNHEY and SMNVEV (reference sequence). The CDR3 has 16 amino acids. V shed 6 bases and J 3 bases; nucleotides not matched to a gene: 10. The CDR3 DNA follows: TGTGCCAGCAGAAGGCAGGACAGGGGTCTAACAGATACGCAGTATTTT. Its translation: CASRRQDRGLTDTQYF.

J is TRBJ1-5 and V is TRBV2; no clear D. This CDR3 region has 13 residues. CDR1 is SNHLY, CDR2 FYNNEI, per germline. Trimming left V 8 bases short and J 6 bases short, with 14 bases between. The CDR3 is CASRVDLGQPQHF. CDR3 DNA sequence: TGTGCCAGCCGAGTCGACCTAGGTCAGCCCCAGCATTTT. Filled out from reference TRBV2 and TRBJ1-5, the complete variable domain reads EPEVTQTPSHQVTQMGQEVILRCVPISNHLYFYWYRQILGQKVEFLVSFYNNEISEKSEIFDDQFSVERPDGSNFTLKIRSTKLEDSAMYFCASRVDLGQPQHFGDGTRLSIL.

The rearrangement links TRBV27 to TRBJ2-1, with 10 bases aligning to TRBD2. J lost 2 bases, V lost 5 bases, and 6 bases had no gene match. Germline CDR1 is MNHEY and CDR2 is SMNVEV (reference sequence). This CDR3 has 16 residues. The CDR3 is CASSKIAGGTYNEQFF. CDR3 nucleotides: TGTGCCAGCAGTAAAATAGCGGGAGGAACCTACAATGAGCAGTTCTTC.

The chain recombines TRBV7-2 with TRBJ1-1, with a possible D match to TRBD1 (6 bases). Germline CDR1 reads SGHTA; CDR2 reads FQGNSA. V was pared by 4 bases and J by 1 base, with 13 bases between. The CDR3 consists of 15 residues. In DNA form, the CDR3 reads TGTGCCAGCAGCTCGGCCGCGACAGGGAACACTGAAGCTTTCTTT. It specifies CASSSAATGNTEAFF.

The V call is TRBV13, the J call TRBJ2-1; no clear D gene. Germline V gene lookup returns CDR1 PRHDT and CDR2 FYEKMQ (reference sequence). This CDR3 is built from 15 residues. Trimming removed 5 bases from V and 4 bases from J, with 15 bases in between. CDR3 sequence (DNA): TGTGCCAGCAGCCACGGTAGTCAGGCTTACAATGAGCAGTTCTTC. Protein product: CASSHGSQAYNEQFF. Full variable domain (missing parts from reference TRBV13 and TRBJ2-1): AAGVIQSPRHLIKEKRETATLKCYPIPRHDTVYWYQQGPGQDPQFLISFYEKMQSDKGSIPDRFSAQQFSDYHSELNMSSLELGDSALYFCASSHGSQAYNEQFFGPGTRLTVL.

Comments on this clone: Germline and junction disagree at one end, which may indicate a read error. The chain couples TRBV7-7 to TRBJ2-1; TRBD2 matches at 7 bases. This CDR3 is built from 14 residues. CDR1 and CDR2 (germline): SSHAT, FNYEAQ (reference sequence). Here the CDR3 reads CASSPGSGANEQFF. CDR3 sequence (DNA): TGTGCTAGCAGCCCCGGGAGCGGGGCCAATGAGCAGTTCTTC.

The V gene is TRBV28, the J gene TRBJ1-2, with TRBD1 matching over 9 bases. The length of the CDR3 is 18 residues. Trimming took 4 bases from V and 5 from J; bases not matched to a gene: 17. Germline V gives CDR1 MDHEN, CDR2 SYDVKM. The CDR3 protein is CASSSSFGTGKLRYGYTF. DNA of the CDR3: TGTGCCAGCAGTTCTTCCTTTGGGACAGGGAAATTAAGATATGGCTACACCTTC.

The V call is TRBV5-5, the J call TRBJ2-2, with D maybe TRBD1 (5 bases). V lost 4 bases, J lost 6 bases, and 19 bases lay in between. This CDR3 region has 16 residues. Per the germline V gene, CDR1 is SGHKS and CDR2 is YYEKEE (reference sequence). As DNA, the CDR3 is TGTGCCAGCAGCCCGAGTGCAGGGAATGGTGCCGGGGAGCTGTTTTTT. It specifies CASSPSAGNGAGELFF.

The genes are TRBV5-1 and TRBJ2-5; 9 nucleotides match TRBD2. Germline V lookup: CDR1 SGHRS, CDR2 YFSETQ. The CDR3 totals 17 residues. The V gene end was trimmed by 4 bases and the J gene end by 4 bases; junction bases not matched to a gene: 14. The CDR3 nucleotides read TGCGCCAGCAGCCCGGTGCTAGCGGGATTCGGCTCAGAGACCCAGTACTTC. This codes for CASSPVLAGFGSETQYF.

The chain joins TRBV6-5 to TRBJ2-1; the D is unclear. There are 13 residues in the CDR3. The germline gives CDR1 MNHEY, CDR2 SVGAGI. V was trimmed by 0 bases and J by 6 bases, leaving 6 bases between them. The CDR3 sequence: CASSYSGANEQFF. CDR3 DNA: TGTGCCAGCAGTTACTCAGGAGCCAATGAGCAGTTCTTC.

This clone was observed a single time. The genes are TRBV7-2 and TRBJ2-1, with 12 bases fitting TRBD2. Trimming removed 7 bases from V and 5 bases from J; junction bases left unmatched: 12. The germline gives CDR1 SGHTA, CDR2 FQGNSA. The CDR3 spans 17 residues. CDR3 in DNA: TGTGCCAGCACCCTACTAGCGGGAGGTTTCCAGAACAATGAGCAGTTCTTC. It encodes CASTLLAGGFQNNEQFF.

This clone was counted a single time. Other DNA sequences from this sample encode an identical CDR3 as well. As DNA, the CDR3 is TGCGCCAGCAGCTTGGAGCCGGGGACTGAAGCTTTCTTT. This encodes CASSLEPGTEAFF. The chain carries TRBV5-1 and TRBJ1-1; D ambiguous. This CDR3 spans 13 amino acids. The germline CDR1 and CDR2 sequences are SGHRS and YFSETQ. Between the trimmed V and J ends, which lost 0 bases and 5 bases, there was a span of 8 bases.

The CDR3 DNA sequence: TGTGCCAGCAGCTTGGTGGGGGGAGGTTACTATGGCTACACCTTC. This codes for CASSLVGGGYYGYTF. The chain uses TRBV5-4 and TRBJ1-2, with D tentatively TRBD1 (5 bases). Germline assignment: CDR1 SGHNT and CDR2 YYREEE (reference sequence). The V end lost 0 bases, the J end lost 3 bases, and 12 bases lay between the germline ends. CDR3 size: 15 residues.

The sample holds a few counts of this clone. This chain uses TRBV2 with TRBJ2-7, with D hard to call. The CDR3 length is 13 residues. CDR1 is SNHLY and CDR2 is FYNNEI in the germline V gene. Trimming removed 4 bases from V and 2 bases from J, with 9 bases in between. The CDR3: CASSGPRPYEQYF. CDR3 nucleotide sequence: TGTGCCAGCAGTGGCCCGCGTCCCTACGAGCAGTACTTC. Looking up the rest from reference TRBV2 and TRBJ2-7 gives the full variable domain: EPEVTQTPSHQVTQMGQEVILRCVPISNHLYFYWYRQILGQKVEFLVSFYNNEISEKSEIFDDQFSVERPDGSNFTLKIRSTKLEDSAMYFCASSGPRPYEQYFGPGTRLTVT.

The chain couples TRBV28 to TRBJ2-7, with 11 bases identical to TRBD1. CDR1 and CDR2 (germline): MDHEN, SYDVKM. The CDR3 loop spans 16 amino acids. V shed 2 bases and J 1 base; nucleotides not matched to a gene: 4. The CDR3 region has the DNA TGTGCCAGCAGTTTACAAGGGACAGGGGGATCCTACGAGCAGTACTTC. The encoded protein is CASSLQGTGGSYEQYF.

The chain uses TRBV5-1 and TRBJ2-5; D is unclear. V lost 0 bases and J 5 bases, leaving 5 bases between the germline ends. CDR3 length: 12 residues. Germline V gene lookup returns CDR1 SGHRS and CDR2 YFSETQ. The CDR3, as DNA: TGCGCCAGCAGCTTGGTCGGTGAGACCCAGTACTTC. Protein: CASSLVGETQYF.

CDR3 in amino acids: CASSVTGANTEAFF. The CDR3 DNA reads TGTGCCAGCAGTGTAACAGGAGCGAACACTGAAGCTTTCTTT. The chain recombines TRBV6-1 with TRBJ1-1, with TRBD1 as a possible D gene (5 bases). This CDR3 is 14 amino acids long. Germline V lookup: CDR1 MNHNS, CDR2 SASEGT. V was clipped by 4 bases and J by 1 base, with 10 bases between them.

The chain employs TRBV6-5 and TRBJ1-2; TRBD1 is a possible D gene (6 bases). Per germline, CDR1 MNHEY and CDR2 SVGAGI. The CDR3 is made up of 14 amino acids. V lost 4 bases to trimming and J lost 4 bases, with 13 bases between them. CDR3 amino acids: CASSLGGGSYGYTF. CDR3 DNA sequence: TGTGCCAGCAGTTTGGGGGGCGGGAGCTATGGCTACACCTTC.

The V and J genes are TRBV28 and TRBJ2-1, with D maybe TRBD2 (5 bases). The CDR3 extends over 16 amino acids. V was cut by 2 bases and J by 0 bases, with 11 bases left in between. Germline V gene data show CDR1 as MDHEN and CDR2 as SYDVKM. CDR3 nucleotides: TGTGCCAGCAGTTTAGCCAGCGGTAACTCCTACAATGAGCAGTTCTTC. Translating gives CASSLASGNSYNEQFF.

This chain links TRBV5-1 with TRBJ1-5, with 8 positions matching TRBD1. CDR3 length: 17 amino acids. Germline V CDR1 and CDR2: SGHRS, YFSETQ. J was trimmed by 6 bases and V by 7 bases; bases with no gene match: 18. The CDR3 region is CASPLKSGGVASQPQHF. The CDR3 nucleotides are TGCGCCAGCCCTCTTAAATCAGGGGGCGTAGCGTCTCAGCCCCAGCATTTT.

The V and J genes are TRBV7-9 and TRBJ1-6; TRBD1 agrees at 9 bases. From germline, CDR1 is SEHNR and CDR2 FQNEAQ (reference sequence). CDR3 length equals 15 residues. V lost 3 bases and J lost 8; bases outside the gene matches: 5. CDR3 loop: CASSLRDRVDSPLHF. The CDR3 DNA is TGTGCCAGCAGCTTGCGGGACAGGGTAGATTCACCCCTCCACTTT.

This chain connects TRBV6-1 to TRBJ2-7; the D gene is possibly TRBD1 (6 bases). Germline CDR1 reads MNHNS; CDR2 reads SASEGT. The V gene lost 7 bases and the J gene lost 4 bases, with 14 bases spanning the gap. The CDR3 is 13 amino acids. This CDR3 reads CASTIDRSYEQYF. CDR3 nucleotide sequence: TGTGCCAGCACTATCGACAGGTCTTACGAGCAGTACTTC.